The present T cell receptor beta chain was sequenced within a study of regulatory T cells in long-lasting Graves disease (dated by TCRdb to 2020 to 2022). Some background on the complete study: Antithyroid drugs had been taken for less than 3 months by newly diagnosed Graves' disease patients. Patients with persistent Graves' disease were compared with patients with newly diagnosed Graves' disease using TCR sequencing and RNA sequencing of peripheral blood. The study was registered as a clinical trial and conducted in China. TCR sequencing covered 13 persistent and approximately 20 newly diagnosed Graves' disease patients, 33 samples in total. Overall study results and their limits: Compared with newly diagnosed patients, patients with persistent Graves' disease had lower TCR Shannon entropy and fewer highly expanded clones, which suggests clonal expansion. Persistent patients shared more public clonotypes among themselves (roughly 2,700) than newly diagnosed patients did (about 970). Sequencing and analysis were limited to the TCR beta chain. Persistent disease showed preferential use of TRBV28, TRBJ1-2 and TRBJ2-5, whereas newly diagnosed disease favored TRBV20-1 and TRBJ2-1. The authors noted that the small sample size was a limitation that may lower accuracy. Only peripheral blood was studied, because thyroid tissue, the primary lesion, was inaccessible.

V is trimmed back by 4 bases and J by 4 bases, and the junction contains 9 bases that no gene match accounts for. As encoded in the germline V gene, CDR1 is SGHVS while CDR2 is FNYEAQ. Including cysteine and phenylalanine, the CDR3 has 16 amino acids. Kept here is only the CDR3 DNA, which spans 48 bases and is read in frame from base 1. This clonotype was seen only a few times. Its antigen has not been determined. Per-nucleotide qualities are absent, and no much larger clonotype sits a single base away. Receptors were amplified or captured by multiplex PCR. The sample was run on an Illumina HiSeq 4000. CDR3 regions were amplified by Arm-PCR with iRepertoire HTBI primers to construct TCR beta libraries. Gel purification was performed on PCR products prior to sequencing. The paper's data handling went like this. Gene usage analysis of CDR3 amino acid clonotypes relied on the approximately 60 TRBV and 14 TRBJ segments identified across samples. COPE and FqMerger were used to merge filtered high-quality paired reads into contigs. Contigs were aligned with BLAST to IMGT TRBV, TRBD and TRBJ reference genes, and CDR3 was defined per IMGT. Clonotypes above 0.1% frequency were classified as highly expanded clones. Repertoire diversity was measured by Shannon entropy, and V-J evenness by the Gini coefficient. A clonotype found in more than one individual was treated as public. Using fastp at Q25 and MiXCR, TCRdb reprocessed the public reads and kept productive beta chains. Every distinct CDR3 protein forms one entry, paired with its most common genes and DNA. TCRdb, not the authors, supplied the V and J calls. The table for this sample lists 360,000 or so distinct CDR3 sequences; about an eighth of them were counted only once. Jointly, the top ten make up around 18% of the sample.

This sample's time point label indicates: newly diagnosed GD, antithyroid drugs for less than 3 months. For both TCR sequencing and RNA sequencing, RNA was extracted from PBMCs in TRIzol. Graves' disease was diagnosed according to American Thyroid Association guidelines. The patients came from an endocrinology department in Xi'an, China. Each patient gave about 10 milliliters of peripheral blood, collected in an EDTA anticoagulant tube. Ficoll Paque Plus density gradient separation was used to isolate PBMCs, and no additional T cell sorting was done. An Agilent 2100 Bioanalyzer and agarose gel were used to check RNA quality, and a NanoDrop 2000 was used to measure RNA concentration. These records were also assigned to another study, of T cells in Graves' hyperthyroidism and ophthalmopathy. Per that second paper: Stable Graves' hyperthyroidism was defined as no progression to ophthalmopathy during 18 months of follow-up. The hyperthyroidism patients were between 18 and 65 years old and newly diagnosed, with a disease duration of less than 2 months. Exclusion was applied to patients with uncontrolled infections, other autoimmune diseases, pregnancy or lactation. Diagnoses were based on clinical symptoms, serum thyroxine and TRAb, thyroid ultrasound and orbital computed tomography. The first round of RT-PCR for the TCR CDR3 was performed with the HTBI primer set and the Qiagen OneStep RT-PCR kit. Most expanded thyroid clonotypes (frequency above 0.001) were also detected in blood, suggesting blood repertoires may reflect thyroid immune responses. A 13 V-J signature model separated ophthalmopathy from stable hyperthyroidism, with just over 85% sensitivity and about 81% specificity in cross-validation and 80%/75% in testing. In validation, the model predicted progression to ophthalmopathy a median of approximately 6.3 months before onset, with approximately 70% sensitivity and 72.22% specificity. A discovery cohort of approximately 100 patients, roughly 45 with Graves' ophthalmopathy and approximately 57 with stable Graves' hyperthyroidism, was used to find distinguishing TCR V-J signatures. Prospective prediction of ophthalmopathy was tested in an independent validation cohort consisting of 18 to 20 hyperthyroidism patients and some 16 patients who later progressed to ophthalmopathy. The 100 or so discovery patients were randomly split 7:3 into training and test sets. In addition, the study compared T-cell repertoires in thyroid tissue and in blood from several Graves' hyperthyroidism patients. Once sampling was done, hyperthyroidism patients were given methimazole at a starting dose of 30 mg daily, whereas ophthalmopathy patients were given high-dose intravenous methylprednisolone. Libraries were constructed in a second round of multiplex PCR, after which size selection and purification were carried out. Sequencing of the libraries was done on an Illumina HiSeq2000 using paired-end 100 bp reads. SOAPnuke was used to process the raw data, throwing out any read that contained adapters or uncalled bases, had a mean Phred below 15, or lacked an exact constant-primer or identifier match. COPE v1.2.5 was used to merge the high-quality paired reads, and each unique nucleotide sequence was defined as a clonotype. MiTCR v1.1 was used to align clonotypes to the IMGT TRBV, TRBD and TRBJ reference segments. Analysis was restricted to V-J combinations with a frequency above 0.0001, which covered over 98% of repertoires. The TCS score was defined as F50 (clonal expansion) divided by E x V (chaos), with BLOSUM62-based TCRdist calculated between CDR3 peptides within each V-J. Welch's t-statistics and random forest reduced 514 V-J features to 13, which were used in a naive Bayes classifier (R e1071). No statistical method was used to fix the sample size in advance, and group allocation was not hidden from the investigators. According to the paper, TCR Vbeta CDR3 sequencing was carried out on 135 peripheral blood samples, which came from around 43 ophthalmopathy, under 80 hyperthyroidism and about 17 progressor patients.

The sample consisted of peripheral blood mononuclear cells (PBMCs), taken at new diagnosis, from a patient treated with antithyroid drugs. The chain employs TRBV7-6 and TRBJ2-2; 7 central nucleotides agree with TRBD1. The clonotype originates from a woman between 18 and 29 years old with Graves disease. Donor details come from another sample of the same person, matched by shared clones. The CDR3 has the sequence CASSSPRQGGTGELFF. The base sequence is TGTGCCAGCAGCTCCCCAAGACAGGGCGGCACCGGGGAGCTGTTTTTT.